Listed here is a single TCR beta chain. Repertoires were generated with immunoSEQ multiplex PCR, while TCRdb's copy carries only in-frame clones and drops some. Among more than 60,000 clones listed, 65% to 90% were seen once. The data were obtained in a study of blood T cell repertoires in COVID-19. The sequencing sample was made of peripheral blood. The sequence came from a human donor in a cohort sampled during active COVID-19.

The CDR3 reads CASKDILSSYEQYF. The CDR3 DNA sequence: TGTGCCAGCAAGGACATACTGAGCTCCTACGAGCAGTACTTC. The chain combines TRBV6-5 with TRBJ2-7; TRBD1 is a possible D gene (5 bases). This CDR3 has 14 amino acids. The germline V gene has CDR1 MNHEY and CDR2 SVGAGI. V dropped 7 bases and J dropped 0 bases, with 13 bases sitting between them.